This TCR beta chain emerged from a study of blood T cells in healthy people across ages. Approximately 9.1 milliliters was the volume of peripheral blood drawn from each donor. PBMCs numbering at least 7 million were isolated per sample. V lost 0 bases and J 9 bases, leaving 9 bases between the germline ends. The length of the CDR3 is 12 residues. Germline assignment: CDR1 LGHDT and CDR2 YNNKEL (reference sequence). Findings of the study overall: Higher naive T cell percentage went strongly together with higher TCR beta diversity.

A second PCR of roughly 7 to 11 cycles used a sample-barcoded 5' primer and a J-beta primer mix. Paired-end reads containing CDR3 totaled no fewer than 2.5 million for each sample. TCRdb re-called the 5' RACE reads with MiXCR, one entry per CDR3 protein. The table has around 800,000 distinct CDR3 sequences, 53% seen once. Notes on this clonotype: What it binds is unknown.

Sequenced: blood. The chain recombines TRBV3-1 with TRBJ2-7, with a weak D call TRBD2 (6 bases). This clonotype originated in an older man in good health. In nucleotides, the CDR3 is TGTGCCAGCAGCCAAGATATGGGAGGGCAGTACTTC. This translates into CASSQDMGGQYF.